This TCR beta chain was sequenced for a study of read filtering for tumor transcriptome and immune sequencing. Molecular barcoded adaptors covering alpha/delta and beta/gamma chains were used on roughly 400 ng RNA. TCRdb passed the reads through MiXCR, listing each CDR3 protein once. Here the sample spans around 140,000 distinct CDR3 sequences, over 10% being singletons. The sample holds many counts of this clonotype. The CDR3 runs 14 residues. Germline values: CDR1 LGHNA, CDR2 YSLEER. V dropped 7 bases and J dropped 4 bases, with 14 bases sitting between them. Sample: a population of CD138-negative cells sorted from bone marrow. V gene TRBV4-3 combines with J gene TRBJ2-1, with no clear D. The receptor was derived from a donor older than 35 with multiple myeloma. Here the CDR3 reads CASKVGANYNEQFF. The CDR3 region has the DNA TGCGCCAGCAAAGTAGGAGCTAATTACAATGAGCAGTTCTTC.